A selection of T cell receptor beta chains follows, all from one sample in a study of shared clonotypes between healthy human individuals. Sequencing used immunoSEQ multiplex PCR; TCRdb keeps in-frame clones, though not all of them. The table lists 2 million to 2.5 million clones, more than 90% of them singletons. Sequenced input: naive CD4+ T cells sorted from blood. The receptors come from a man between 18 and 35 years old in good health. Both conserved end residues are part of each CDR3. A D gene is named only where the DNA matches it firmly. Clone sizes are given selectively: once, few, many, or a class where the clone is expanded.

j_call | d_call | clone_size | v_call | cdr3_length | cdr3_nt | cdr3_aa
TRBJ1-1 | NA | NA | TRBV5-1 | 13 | TGCGCCAGCAGCGACACCCGGGGCACTGAAGCTTTCTTT | CASSDTRGTEAFF
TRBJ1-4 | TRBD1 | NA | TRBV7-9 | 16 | TGTGCCAGCAGCCGATACCGGGACAGACAAAATGAAAAACTGTTTTTT | CASSRYRDRQNEKLFF
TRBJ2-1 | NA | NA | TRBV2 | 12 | TGTGCCAGCAGTTGGGGAGGCAATGAGCAGTTCTTC | CASSWGGNEQFF
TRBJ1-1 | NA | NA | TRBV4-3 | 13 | TGCGCCAGCAGCCCCCGCCCGGCCGCTGAAGCTTTCTTT | CASSPRPAAEAFF
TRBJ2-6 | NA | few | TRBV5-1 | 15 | TGCGCCAGCAGCTTGGGGGACTCTGGGGCCAACGTCCTGACTTTC | CASSLGDSGANVLTF
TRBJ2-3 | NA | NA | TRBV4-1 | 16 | TGCGCCAGCAGCCCGGGACATGGGGTGAGCACAGATACGCAGTATTTT | CASSPGHGVSTDTQYF
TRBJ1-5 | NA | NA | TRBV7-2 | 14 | TGTGCCAGCAGCACACCGACTGAAAATCAGCCCCAGCATTTT | CASSTPTENQPQHF
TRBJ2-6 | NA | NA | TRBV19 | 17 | TGTGCCAGTACCAGGGACGGTAAGAGCGGCGGGGCCAACGTCCTGACTTTC | CASTRDGKSGGANVLTF
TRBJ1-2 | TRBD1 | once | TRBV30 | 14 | TGTGCCTGGAGTTTGACAGGGGGGATAGGTGGCTACACCTTC | CAWSLTGGIGGYTF
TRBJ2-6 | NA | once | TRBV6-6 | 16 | TGTGCCAGCAGTTACGGGGTCCCTTCTGGGGCCAACGTCCTGACTTTC | CASSYGVPSGANVLTF
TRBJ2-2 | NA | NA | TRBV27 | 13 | TGTGCCAGCTGGGGACATAACACCGGGGAGCTGTTTTTT | CASWGHNTGELFF
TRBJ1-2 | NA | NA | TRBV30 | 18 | TGTGCCTGGAGTGTAAGAGGGGGGTCCCCTATAGGTAACTATGGCTACACCTTC | CAWSVRGGSPIGNYGYTF
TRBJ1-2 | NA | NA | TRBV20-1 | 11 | TGCAGTGCATGGCAGTCTTATGGCTACACCTTC | CSAWQSYGYTF
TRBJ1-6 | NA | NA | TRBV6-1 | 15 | TGTGCCAGCAGCCATTTGAACTGGGGGGATTCACCCCTCCACTTT | CASSHLNWGDSPLHF
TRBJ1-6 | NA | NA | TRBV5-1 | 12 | TGCGCCAGCAGCCTTGCCTTAGGGGACCTCCACTTT | CASSLALGDLHF
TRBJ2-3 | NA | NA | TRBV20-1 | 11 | TGCAGTGCTCGAAGCGGAGATACGCAGTATTTT | CSARSGDTQYF
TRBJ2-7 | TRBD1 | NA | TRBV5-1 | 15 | TGCGCCAGCAGCACCGGGACAGGGGAAGGCTACGAGCAGTACTTC | CASSTGTGEGYEQYF
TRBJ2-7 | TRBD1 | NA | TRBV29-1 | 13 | TGCAGCGTTGAGGGGGACAGGGGGCGCGAGCAGTACTTC | CSVEGDRGREQYF
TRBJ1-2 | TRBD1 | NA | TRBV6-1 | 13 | TGTGCCAGCAGTGTACAGGGGGCGTATGGCTACACCTTC | CASSVQGAYGYTF
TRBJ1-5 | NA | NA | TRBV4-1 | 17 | TGCGCCAGCAGCCAAGGCTCGGGGGGGTCCAAAAATCAGCCCCAGCATTTT | CASSQGSGGSKNQPQHF
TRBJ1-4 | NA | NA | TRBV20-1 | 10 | TGCAGTGCCAGGAATGAAAAACTGTTTTTT | CSARNEKLFF